Listed here are 17 T cell receptor beta chains from one sample, sequenced in a study of blood T cell repertoires in COVID-19 (dated by TCRdb to the early 2020s). Library preparation used the immunoSEQ multiplex PCR assay. Here the immuneACCESS table is served through TCRdb, limited to in-frame sequences with V and J called. Missing clones are a known gap in these copies; in checked studies unresolved V genes cover under half, and the rest lacks a known reason. The sample table holds around 190,000 clones, of which approximately 91% were seen once. Clones ranked in the top ten supply 1.6% of the sample. The specimen was peripheral blood. All receptors come from a man between 18 and 35 years old with active or convalescent COVID-19.

The count of this clone is one. The CDR3 nucleotides read TGTGCCAGCAGATATCCGGGACTCCAAGGGAGCACAGATACGCAGTATTTT. This codes for CASRYPGLQGSTDTQYF. The V call is TRBV7-9, the J call TRBJ2-3, with a weak D call TRBD2 (6 bases). The CDR3 is made up of 17 amino acids. Trimming took 6 bases from V and 0 from J, leaving 19 bases between them. Germline assignment: CDR1 SEHNR and CDR2 FQNEAQ (reference sequence).

This sequence joins TRBV19 and TRBJ2-4; weak D call: TRBD1 (6 bases). The CDR3 consists of 16 residues. The V gene's germline CDR1 is LNHDA and CDR2 SQIVND (reference sequence). With 4 bases removed from V and 0 bases from J, the gap between germline ends came to 13 bases. The CDR3 region has the DNA TGTGCCAGTAGTAGATACAGGGACCCAGCCAAAAACATTCAGTACTTC. Its translation is CASSRYRDPAKNIQYF.

The chain links TRBV7-2 to TRBJ2-1; 9 bases map to TRBD1. Germline V gene sequence: CDR1 SGHTA, CDR2 FQGNSA. The CDR3 has 15 residues. With V trimmed by 3 bases and J by 6 bases, 6 bases remained unmatched. The CDR3 DNA sequence: TGTGCCAGCAGCTTCACTTCGGACAGGGGCAATGAGCAGTTCTTC. It translates to CASSFTSDRGNEQFF.

This rearrangement joins TRBV27 to TRBJ2-7, with TRBD1 matching over 9 bases. Germline CDR1 reads MNHEY; CDR2 reads SMNVEV (reference sequence). This CDR3 is built from 14 residues. V gave up 5 bases and J gave up 6 bases; unmatched junction bases: 8. The CDR3 loop reads CASSQAGTGTEQYF. CDR3 DNA sequence: TGTGCCAGCAGTCAAGCCGGGACAGGGACCGAGCAGTACTTC.

J is TRBJ2-3 and V is TRBV6-5, with a tentative D call TRBD2 (6 bases). The CDR3 contains 15 residues. The germline V and J ends were trimmed by 2 bases and 6 bases, with 15 bases remaining between them. The germline CDR1 and CDR2 sequences are MNHEY and SVGAGI. The CDR3 reads CASSYGAGIGDTQYF. As DNA, the CDR3 is TGTGCCAGCAGTTACGGGGCGGGAATAGGGGATACGCAGTATTTT.

The V and J genes are TRBV3-1 (or the pseudogene TRBV3-2) and TRBJ1-1; D ambiguous. V gave up 5 bases and J gave up 7 bases, with 11 bases separating them. This CDR3 is built from 12 residues. CDR1 and CDR2 from the germline V gene are LGHDT and YNNKEL (reference sequence). The CDR3, as DNA: TGTGCCAGCAGCTCCACAAAGAATGAAGCTTTCTTT. It encodes CASSSTKNEAFF.

The rearrangement uses TRBV7-9 and TRBJ2-7; D possibly corresponds to TRBD2 (5 bases). From germline, CDR1 is SEHNR and CDR2 FQNEAQ (reference sequence). V was cut by 5 bases and J by 7 bases, with 24 bases left in between. CDR3 length: 16 amino acids. CDR3 coding DNA: TGTGCCAGCAGCCCCCCCGACCTAGGCAAGTCGGGAGAGCAGTACTTC. Its protein is CASSPPDLGKSGEQYF.

This sequence joins TRBV5-8 and TRBJ2-7; D is perhaps TRBD1 (6 bases). V dropped 6 bases and J dropped 2 bases, with 15 bases sitting between them. The germline V gene has CDR1 SGHTS and CDR2 YDEGEE. The CDR3 contains 14 residues. CDR3 region: CASKSTGLTYEQYF. As DNA, the CDR3 is TGTGCCAGCAAGTCGACAGGCCTTACCTACGAGCAGTACTTC.

This clone has only one observation. V and J are TRBV7-2 and TRBJ1-5; 8 nucleotides align to TRBD1. Germline values: CDR1 SGHTA, CDR2 FQGNSA. The ends lost 2 bases at V and 6 bases at J; junction bases unmatched: 3. This CDR3 comprises 14 residues. This chain's CDR3 is CASSLWGTGQPQHF. The CDR3 DNA sequence: TGTGCCAGCAGCTTATGGGGGACAGGTCAGCCCCAGCATTTT.

This clone was seen more than once but under ten times. The chain employs TRBV10-3 and TRBJ1-1; TRBD1 aligns across 11 bases. The CDR3 has 14 amino acids. V was pared by 6 bases and J by 3 bases, with 3 bases of the junction left unmatched. Germline V gene sequence: CDR1 ENHRY, CDR2 SYGVKD. The CDR3 nucleotides are TGTGCCATCAGGGGGGACAGGGGGGACACTGAAGCTTTCTTT. Translated, it gives CAIRGDRGDTEAFF.

This clone was seen just once. This sequence joins TRBV6-5 and TRBJ2-1; 7 bases line up with TRBD2. Germline lookup yields CDR1 MNHEY and CDR2 SVGAGI. J gave up 5 bases and V 4 bases, and 8 bases lay outside the gene matches. CDR3 size: 15 residues. The CDR3 nucleotides are TGTGCCAGCAGTTCACTAGCTAGCGGTAACAATGAGCAGTTCTTC. Protein sequence: CASSSLASGNNEQFF.

The chain uses TRBV7-9 and TRBJ2-7; TRBD1 agrees at 7 bases. Germline loops: CDR1 SEHNR, CDR2 FQNEAQ (reference sequence). The J segment lost 5 bases and the V segment lost 2 bases, leaving 6 bases of the junction unmatched. The CDR3 has 14 residues. The CDR3 DNA sequence: TGTGCCAGCAGCTTATCTCCAGGGGGAAACGAGCAGTACTTC. Encoded protein: CASSLSPGGNEQYF.

The rearrangement links TRBV19 to TRBJ1-2; 7 nucleotides line up with TRBD1. CDR1 is LNHDA, CDR2 SQIVND, per germline (reference sequence). After removal of 6 bases from V and 14 bases from J, the junction contained 9 bases not matched to a gene. This CDR3 is built from 11 residues. CDR3 sequence: CASRKTGVLTF. CDR3 nucleotide sequence: TGTGCCAGTAGGAAAACAGGGGTTTTGACCTTC.

J is TRBJ2-2 and V is TRBV7-9; the D gene is possibly TRBD1 (6 bases). The CDR3 has 17 residues. Trimming cost V 0 bases and J 3 bases, with 14 bases left between them. Germline V gene data show CDR1 as SEHNR and CDR2 as FQNEAQ (reference sequence). This CDR3 is CASSLAFQGMDTGELFF. The CDR3 DNA reads as TGTGCCAGCAGCTTAGCTTTCCAGGGGATGGACACCGGGGAGCTGTTTTTT. The whole variable domain, filled in from reference TRBV7-9 and TRBJ2-2, reads DTGVSQNPRHKITKRGQNVTFRCDPISEHNRLYWYRQTLGQGPEFLTYFQNEAQLEKSRLLSDRFSAERPKGSFSTLEIQRTEQGDSAMYLCASSLAFQGMDTGELFFGEGSRLTVL.

Only one count was recorded for this clone. The chain couples TRBV4-1 to TRBJ1-1; D possibly corresponds to TRBD1 (5 bases). Germline assignment: CDR1 MGHRA and CDR2 YSYEKL. The ends were cut back, 1 base at V and 8 bases at J, with 11 bases in the middle. CDR3 length: 13 amino acids. CDR3 in amino acids: CASSQAARGEAFF. CDR3 bases: TGCGCCAGCAGCCAAGCTGCTCGGGGGGAAGCTTTCTTT.

The chain carries TRBV2 and TRBJ1-1; 8 bases align to TRBD1. From germline, CDR1 is SNHLY and CDR2 FYNNEI. J lost 4 bases, V lost 6 bases, and 10 bases had no gene match. The CDR3 loop spans 15 amino acids. The CDR3 coding sequence is TGTGCCAGCAGAGACAGGGGATTTTTGGTCACTGAAGCTTTCTTT. Translated: CASRDRGFLVTEAFF. Variable domain in full (rest from reference TRBV2 and TRBJ1-1): EPEVTQTPSHQVTQMGQEVILRCVPISNHLYFYWYRQILGQKVEFLVSFYNNEISEKSEIFDDQFSVERPDGSNFTLKIRSTKLEDSAMYFCASRDRGFLVTEAFFGQGTRLTVV.

The chain employs TRBV30 and TRBJ2-2; 12 bases fit TRBD2. The germline gives CDR1 GTSNPN, CDR2 SVGIG (reference sequence). This CDR3 comprises 18 residues. Trimming removed 1 base from V and 5 bases from J; junction bases left unmatched: 11. The CDR3 loop is CAWSGTSGGSRVTGELFF. The CDR3 region has the DNA TGTGCCTGGAGTGGAACTAGCGGGGGGTCTAGGGTAACCGGGGAGCTGTTTTTT. Using reference TRBV30 and TRBJ2-2 for the parts outside the CDR3, the full variable domain is SQTIHQWPATLVQPVGSPLSLECTVEGTSNPNLYWYRQAAGRGLQLLFYSVGIGQISSEVPQNLSASRPQDRQFILSSKKLLLSDSGFYLCAWSGTSGGSRVTGELFFGEGSRLTVL.